The present entry profiles one T cell receptor (beta chain) with its context. During its preparation, the TCRbeta library received unique molecular identifiers. A single record per CDR3 protein comes from TCRdb applying MiXCR to the PCR reads. Of approximately 650,000 distinct CDR3 sequences listed, around 13% are singletons. The CDR3 covers 14 residues. The germline V and J ends were trimmed by 0 bases and 4 bases, with 9 bases remaining between them. Per the germline V gene, CDR1 is SGHTA and CDR2 is FQGTGA. The data originate from a study of T-cell reconstitution after alpha-beta-depleted transplantation in children.

The chain carries TRBV7-3 and TRBJ2-5; D could derive from TRBD1 or TRBD2 (5 bases each). This TCR was recovered from a girl aged 2 to 10 with congenital amegakaryocytic thrombocytopenia, due to receive a stem cell transplant. The material was PBMCs, obtained before TCRalphabeta/CD19-depleted stem cell transplant. CDR3 amino acids: CASSLTGALETQYF. The CDR3 nucleotides are TGTGCCAGCAGCTTAACCGGGGCCTTAGAGACCCAGTACTTC.